The present T cell receptor beta chain was sequenced within a study of CD8 T cells in ankylosing spondylitis (dated by TCRdb to the late 2010s). Regarding the complete study: T cell receptor beta repertoires were profiled in healthy donors and ankylosing spondylitis patients so that disease-linked TCR variants could be found. The whole study cohort included some 100 healthy donors and 25 ankylosing spondylitis patients. Peripheral blood was sampled, and synovial fluid was also collected from ankylosing spondylitis patients.

The data were produced on an Illumina HiSeq 2500. TCR beta libraries were prepared by quantitative 5'-RACE with molecular barcodes. The published analysis was carried out like this. A new computational method, built on a probabilistic model of VDJ rearrangement, was used to identify disease-linked TCR variants. Clones were called with MiXCR by TCRdb after fastp trimmed the public reads at Q25, and only in-frame beta chains were retained. All rows with the same CDR3 protein become a single entry with the most common DNA and genes. The V and J calls follow TCRdb's processing rather than the paper's. This sample gives tens of thousands of distinct CDR3 sequences in total; approximately 5.3% of them show up just once. The ten largest clones capture about 2.2% of the sample. The germline V and J ends show losses of 11 bases and 3 bases respectively, and no gene match explains 26 bases of the junction. The CDR3 holds 19 amino acids from the cysteine to the phenylalanine. The only DNA kept is the CDR3, 57 bases in frame from the first base. Looking up the germline V gene (reference sequence) yields CDR1 LGHDT and CDR2 YNNKEL.

Study-wide findings and limitations: The disease-linked clones showed a CD8+ phenotype and occurred at relatively low frequencies in peripheral blood. Some motif variants were previously reported in synovial fluid and blood of reactive arthritis patients, suggesting common disease-initiation mechanisms. A TCR beta motif of about 8 highly homologous amino acid variants appeared characteristic of blood from ankylosing spondylitis patients. Significant enrichment of the disease-linked clones was reported in matched synovial fluid samples from ankylosing spondylitis patients.

With regard to this clonotype: The specificity of this receptor is unknown. No quality values exist for individual bases; no much larger clone is one base distant.

This clonotype was sampled from a male donor with ankylosing spondylitis or in good health (not recorded which). Sequencing used blood, either unsorted or a sorted T cell fraction (not recorded which). The rearranged segments are TRBV3-1 and TRBJ1-2, with 8 bases aligning to TRBD1. The nucleotides are TGTGCCTCCTGCCAGCAAGGCAGGAACAGGGGGTTTGTAGACTATGGCTACACCTTC. Its protein product is CASCQQGRNRGFVDYGYTF.